A single sample gave rise to the 10 T cell receptor beta chains below, sequenced in a study of OX40 agonist ivuxolimab in advanced cancers. Measured with immunoSEQ multiplex PCR; TCRdb has only the in-frame clones, and not every one. Of more than 9,500 clones listed, around four fifths are singletons. Source: CD4+ or CD8+ T cells sorted from blood, taken in a trial of the OX40 agonist ivuxolimab. The source is an adult with an advanced solid tumor such as melanoma, head and neck, liver or kidney cancer.

This chain connects TRBV5-1 to TRBJ1-2; D is unclear. The CDR3 runs to 15 residues. CDR1 and CDR2 (germline): SGHRS, YFSETQ. Trimming took 4 bases from V and 1 from J, leaving 14 bases between them. The DNA for the CDR3 is TGCGCCAGCAGCCCAAGAGTCCAGGTTAACTATGGCTACACCTTC. It is translated as CASSPRVQVNYGYTF. The complete variable domain, with remaining parts taken from reference TRBV5-1 and TRBJ1-2, reads KAGVTQTPRYLIKTRGQQVTLSCSPISGHRSVSWYQQTPGQGLQFLFEYFSETQRNKGNFPGRFSGRQFSNSRSEMNVSTLELGDSALYLCASSPRVQVNYGYTFGSGTRLTVV.

The chain employs TRBV4-2 and TRBJ2-7; D remains unclear. V was clipped by 0 bases and J by 2 bases, with 5 bases between them. Germline CDR1 is LGHNA and CDR2 is YNFKEQ. This CDR3 is 13 amino acids long. CDR3 protein: CASSQDTTYEQYF. The CDR3 nucleotides read TGTGCCAGCAGCCAAGATACCACCTACGAGCAGTACTTC.

The rearrangement links TRBV21-1 to TRBJ1-2. TRBV21-1 is deemed a pseudogene. This CDR3 has 14 amino acids. The CDR3 bases are TGTGCCAGCAGGTGGAGGGGAGGGTTCTATGGCTACACCTTC. This encodes CASRWRGGFYGYTF.

V and J are TRBV27 and TRBJ2-5; 7 nucleotides align to TRBD1. The CDR3 is made up of 16 amino acids. Germline V gene sequence: CDR1 MNHEY, CDR2 SMNVEV (reference sequence). V lost 6 bases and J lost 0; bases outside the gene matches: 10. In DNA form, the CDR3 reads TGTGCCAGCAGGGGACAGTCGGACGTTTACCAAGAGACCCAGTACTTC. As protein: CASRGQSDVYQETQYF.

The chain links TRBV5-4 to TRBJ2-7; perhaps TRBD2 as D (6 bases). The CDR3 spans 12 residues. V dropped 0 bases and J dropped 6 bases, with 7 bases sitting between them. CDR1 is SGHNT and CDR2 is YYREEE in the germline V gene (reference sequence). The CDR3 DNA is TGTGCCAGCAGCTTGGTGGGGGGCGAGCAGTACTTC. This sequence encodes CASSLVGGEQYF.

This clone has only a few counts. The gene calls are TRBV7-2 and TRBJ2-2; a weak D match, TRBD2 (5 bases). Germline V CDR1 and CDR2: SGHTA, FQGNSA. The V and J ends lost 5 bases and 3 bases respectively, with 10 bases between them. This CDR3 spans 14 amino acids. The CDR3 bases are TGTGCCAGCAGCGAGGACTCCTACACCGGGGAGCTGTTTTTT. This encodes CASSEDSYTGELFF.

This clone was counted a single time. The chain is built from TRBV5-1 and TRBJ2-3; 7 bases are a match to TRBD2. Germline CDR1 and CDR2: SGHRS and YFSETQ. The CDR3 runs 16 residues. V dropped 4 bases and J dropped 0; count of bases not matched to a gene: 8. CDR3 sequence (DNA): TGCGCCAGCAGCCCGTGGGAGGGAAGGAGCACAGATACGCAGTATTTT. This encodes CASSPWEGRSTDTQYF.

This chain links TRBV6-5 with TRBJ2-2; perhaps TRBD1 as D (6 bases). The CDR3 is 16 amino acids. Trimming pared 2 bases from V and 5 bases from J, leaving 15 bases between. Germline V gives CDR1 MNHEY, CDR2 SVGAGI. CDR3 coding DNA: TGTGCCAGCAGTTACGAAGGGGGAGACAAAACCGGGGAGCTGTTTTTT. Translating it yields CASSYEGGDKTGELFF.

The rearrangement joins TRBV6-1 to TRBJ2-5; maybe TRBD1 (5 bases). The length of the CDR3 is 13 residues. The V gene lost 5 bases and the J gene lost 5 bases, with 12 bases spanning the gap. Germline V lookup: CDR1 MNHNS, CDR2 SASEGT. The CDR3 bases are TGTGCCAGCAGTTATTATAAGGGGGAGACCCAGTACTTC. Amino acids: CASSYYKGETQYF.

The chain joins TRBV2 to TRBJ1-1; D ambiguous. This CDR3 has 14 amino acids. Germline-derived CDR1 and CDR2 are SNHLY and FYNNEI. The V end was cut by 3 bases, the J end by 0 bases, with 8 bases between. CDR3: CASSDATLNTEAFF. CDR3 in DNA: TGTGCCAGCAGTGACGCCACGTTGAACACTGAAGCTTTCTTT.